The rows below give T cell receptor beta chains drawn from one sample of a study of T-cell memory formation after mild COVID-19. TCRdb used MiXCR to reprocess the 5' RACE reads, holding one entry per CDR3 protein. Of 300,000 to 400,000 distinct CDR3 sequences listed, approximately 15% are singletons. Sequenced input: PBMCs or a T cell subset sorted from them (not recorded which). These receptors came from a man younger than 35 who had mild COVID-19 (a few samples of this study predate the infection). Cell type and time point are not known. Each CDR3 is given without its conserved first and last residue. A D gene is named only where the DNA matches it firmly. Clone size, where shown, is once, few, many, or a class for clones that have expanded.

TRBV6-5,NA,TRBJ2-7,NA,ASSSFGGYEQY
TRBV9,NA,TRBJ1-5,NA,ASSVGTGPAQPQH
TRBV7-9,NA,TRBJ2-5,NA,ASSLVGSPETQY
TRBV6-5,many,TRBJ2-7,NA,ASSPGSYEQY
TRBV5-6,NA,TRBJ1-2,NA,ASRPYNDYGYT
TRBV29-1,few,TRBJ1-2,NA,SVEDGGGYT
TRBV7-8,NA,TRBJ2-3,NA,ASSLRWERSGTQY
TRBV7-3,few,TRBJ2-5,NA,ASSLTGQYQETQY
TRBV29-1,NA,TRBJ2-5,NA,SVERSIGETQY
TRBV7-6,NA,TRBJ2-6,TRBD1,ASSLVLAGGAGANVLT
TRBV6-4,NA,TRBJ1-2,NA,ASSAGDGYT
TRBV6-2/TRBV6-3,many,TRBJ2-4,NA,ASSGRWLNIQY
TRBV29-1,few,TRBJ1-1,NA,SVDGSNTEAF
TRBV18,NA,TRBJ2-7,NA,ASSPPGTPVYEQY
TRBV5-1,few,TRBJ1-2,NA,ASSQNGEGYGYT
TRBV7-9,many,TRBJ2-3,TRBD1,ASSFRQGGPDTQY
TRBV7-2,NA,TRBJ2-3,NA,ASTFKGVSTDTQY
TRBV7-9,few,TRBJ2-1,TRBD2,ASSAVAGGPKFGSYNEQF
TRBV4-1,NA,TRBJ2-7,NA,ASSQVPSPFSYEQY
TRBV7-9,NA,TRBJ2-4,NA,ASSLRPDRLLAKNIQY
TRBV12-3/TRBV12-4,NA,TRBJ2-3,TRBD2,ASSPGGSADTQY
TRBV4-3,few,TRBJ2-5,TRBD1,ASSQGPTGPQTQY
TRBV6-5,few,TRBJ2-1,TRBD1,ASSYSEGQGNEQF
TRBV30,few,TRBJ1-5,TRBD1,AWSSLPGQNQPQH
TRBV29-1,NA,TRBJ2-1,NA,SEAGPTSNEQF
TRBV10-2,few,TRBJ1-2,TRBD1,ASMDGDRDGYT
TRBV20-1,many,TRBJ1-1,NA,SARRDVNTEAF
TRBV28,NA,TRBJ1-2,NA,ASSFPVRDRITHGYT
TRBV18,many,TRBJ2-3,NA,ASSPAGRTDTQY
TRBV7-9,few,TRBJ1-2,TRBD1,ASSSPPSQGQVYGYT
TRBV7-8,few,TRBJ2-6,NA,ASSLGQSTGANVLT
TRBV7-9,once,TRBJ2-1,NA,ASSLLTGRGNEQF
TRBV6-2/TRBV6-3,NA,TRBJ1-6,NA,ASGIPSGTRSYNSPLH
TRBV4-2,NA,TRBJ2-1,NA,ASSHPQGNEQF